What follows describes a single T cell receptor beta chain. Its antigen is not identified. Combining a sample-barcoded 5' primer with a J-beta primer mix, a second PCR ran for roughly 7 to 11 cycles. Via MiXCR, TCRdb re-called the 5' RACE reads, giving one row per CDR3 protein. The data hold some 1.6 million distinct CDR3 sequences, with about 32% observed a single time. V was trimmed by 0 bases and J by 4 bases, leaving 16 bases between them. Germline CDR1 and CDR2: DFQATT and SNEGSKA (reference sequence). The CDR3 is 17 residues long. This entry comes from a study of blood T cells in healthy people across ages. The study, taken as a whole, reports: Researchers judged that diversity estimates from one million T cells fell short of true values. Comparison with aged donors showed that long-lived donors had more naive CD4+ cells and higher diversity.

V usage is TRBV20-1 and J usage is TRBJ1-6, with unresolved D. This TCR came from a woman under 40 in good health. Material for sequencing was blood. The CDR3 reads CSARDARGVSYNSPLHF. In DNA form, the CDR3 reads TGCAGTGCTAGAGACGCTCGCGGGGTCTCATATAATTCACCCCTCCACTTT.